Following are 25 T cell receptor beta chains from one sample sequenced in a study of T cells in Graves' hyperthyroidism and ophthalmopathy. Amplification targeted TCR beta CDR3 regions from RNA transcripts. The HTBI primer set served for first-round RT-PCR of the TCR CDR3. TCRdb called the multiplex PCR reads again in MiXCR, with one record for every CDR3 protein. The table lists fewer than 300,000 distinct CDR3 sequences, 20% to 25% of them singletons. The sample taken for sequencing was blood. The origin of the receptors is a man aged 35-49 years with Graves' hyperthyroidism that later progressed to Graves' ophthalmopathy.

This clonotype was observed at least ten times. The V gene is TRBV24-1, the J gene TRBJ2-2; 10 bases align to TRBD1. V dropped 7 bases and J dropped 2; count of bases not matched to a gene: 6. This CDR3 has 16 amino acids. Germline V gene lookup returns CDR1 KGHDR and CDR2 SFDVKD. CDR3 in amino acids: CATRESTGGNTGELFF. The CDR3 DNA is TGTGCCACCAGGGAATCGACAGGGGGCAACACCGGGGAGCTGTTTTTT.

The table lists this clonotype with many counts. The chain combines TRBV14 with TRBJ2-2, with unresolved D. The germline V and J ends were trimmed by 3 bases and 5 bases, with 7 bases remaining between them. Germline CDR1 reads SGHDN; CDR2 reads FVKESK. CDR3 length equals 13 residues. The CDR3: CASSHQTTGELFF. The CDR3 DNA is TGTGCCAGCAGCCACCAGACGACCGGGGAGCTGTTTTTT.

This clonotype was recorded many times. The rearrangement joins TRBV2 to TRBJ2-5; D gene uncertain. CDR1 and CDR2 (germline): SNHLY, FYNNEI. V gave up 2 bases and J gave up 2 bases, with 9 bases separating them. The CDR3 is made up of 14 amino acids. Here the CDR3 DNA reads TGTGCCAGCAGTGAATTGTTGACACAAGAGACCCAGTACTTC. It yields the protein CASSELLTQETQYF.

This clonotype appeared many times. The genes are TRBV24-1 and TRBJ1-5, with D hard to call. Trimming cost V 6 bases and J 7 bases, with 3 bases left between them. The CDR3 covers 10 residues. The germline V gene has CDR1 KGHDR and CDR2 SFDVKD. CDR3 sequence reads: CATSIQPQHF. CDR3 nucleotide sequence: TGTGCCACCAGTATCCAGCCCCAGCATTTT.

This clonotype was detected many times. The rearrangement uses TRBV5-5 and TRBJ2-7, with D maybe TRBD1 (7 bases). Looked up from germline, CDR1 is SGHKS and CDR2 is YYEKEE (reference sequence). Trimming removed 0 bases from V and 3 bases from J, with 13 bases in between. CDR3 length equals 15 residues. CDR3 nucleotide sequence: TGTGCCAGCAGCTTGGAAGGAGGGGGCGGCTACGAGCAGTACTTC. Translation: CASSLEGGGGYEQYF. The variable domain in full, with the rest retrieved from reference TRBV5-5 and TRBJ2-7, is DAGVTQSPTHLIKTRGQQVTLRCSPISGHKSVSWYQQVLGQGPQFIFQYYEKEERGRGNFPDRFSARQFPNYSSELNVNALLLGDSALYLCASSLEGGGGYEQYFGPGTRLTVT.

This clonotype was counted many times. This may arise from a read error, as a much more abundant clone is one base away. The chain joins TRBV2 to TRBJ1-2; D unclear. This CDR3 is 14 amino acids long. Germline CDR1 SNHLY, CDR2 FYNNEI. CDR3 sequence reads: CASSGRAANYGNTF. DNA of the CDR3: TGTGCCAGCAGTGGTCGGGCAGCTAACTATGGCAACACCTTC.

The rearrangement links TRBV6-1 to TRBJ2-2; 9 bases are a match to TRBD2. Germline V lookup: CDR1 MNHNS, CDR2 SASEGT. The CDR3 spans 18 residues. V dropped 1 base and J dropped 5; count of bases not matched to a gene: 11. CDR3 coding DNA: TGTGCCAGCAGTGAAGACGGGGGGCTAGCGGGGTTTACCGGGGAGCTGTTTTTT. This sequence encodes CASSEDGGLAGFTGELFF.

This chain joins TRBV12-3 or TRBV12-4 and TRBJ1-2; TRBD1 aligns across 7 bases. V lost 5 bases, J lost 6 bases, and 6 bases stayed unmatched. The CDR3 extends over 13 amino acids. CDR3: CASSTTGRHGYTF. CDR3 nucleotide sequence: TGTGCCAGCAGTACGACAGGGAGGCATGGCTACACCTTC.

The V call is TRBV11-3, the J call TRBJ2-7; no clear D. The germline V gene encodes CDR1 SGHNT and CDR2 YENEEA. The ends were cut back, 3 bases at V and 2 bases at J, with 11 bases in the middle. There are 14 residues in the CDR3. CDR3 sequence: CASSFYGEAYEQYF. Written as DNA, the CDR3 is TGTGCCAGCAGCTTCTACGGAGAGGCCTACGAGCAGTACTTC.

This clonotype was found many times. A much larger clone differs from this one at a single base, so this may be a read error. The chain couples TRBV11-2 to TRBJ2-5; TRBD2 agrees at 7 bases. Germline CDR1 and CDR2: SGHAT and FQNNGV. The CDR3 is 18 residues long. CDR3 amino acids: CAGSLRLGWGGSGETQYF. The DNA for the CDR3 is TGTGCCGGCAGCTTAAGATTGGGTTGGGGCGGGAGTGGAGAGACCCAGTACTTC.

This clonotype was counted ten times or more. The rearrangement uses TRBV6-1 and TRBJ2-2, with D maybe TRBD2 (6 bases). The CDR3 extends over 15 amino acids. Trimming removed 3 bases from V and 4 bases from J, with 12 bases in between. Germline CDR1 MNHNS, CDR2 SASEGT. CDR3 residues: CASSDLGLLTGELFF. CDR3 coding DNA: TGTGCCAGCAGTGACTTGGGACTCCTCACCGGGGAGCTGTTTTTT.

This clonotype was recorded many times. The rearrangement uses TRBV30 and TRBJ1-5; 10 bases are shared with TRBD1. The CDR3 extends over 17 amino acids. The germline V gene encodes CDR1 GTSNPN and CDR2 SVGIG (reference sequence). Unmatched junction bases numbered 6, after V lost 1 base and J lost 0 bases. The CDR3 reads CAWSGDRGLHSNQPQHF. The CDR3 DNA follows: TGTGCCTGGAGTGGTGACAGGGGGCTACATAGCAATCAGCCCCAGCATTTT. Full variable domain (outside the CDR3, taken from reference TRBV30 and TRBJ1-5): SQTIHQWPATLVQPVGSPLSLECTVEGTSNPNLYWYRQAAGRGLQLLFYSVGIGQISSEVPQNLSASRPQDRQFILSSKKLLLSDSGFYLCAWSGDRGLHSNQPQHFGDGTRLSIL.

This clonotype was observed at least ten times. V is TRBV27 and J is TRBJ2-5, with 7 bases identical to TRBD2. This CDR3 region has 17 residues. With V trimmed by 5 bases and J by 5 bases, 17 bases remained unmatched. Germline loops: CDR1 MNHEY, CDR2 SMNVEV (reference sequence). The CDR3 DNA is TGTGCCAGCAGTGGGGGTGGATCGAGCGGGGCTTGGGAGACCCAGTACTTC. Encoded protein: CASSGGGSSGAWETQYF.

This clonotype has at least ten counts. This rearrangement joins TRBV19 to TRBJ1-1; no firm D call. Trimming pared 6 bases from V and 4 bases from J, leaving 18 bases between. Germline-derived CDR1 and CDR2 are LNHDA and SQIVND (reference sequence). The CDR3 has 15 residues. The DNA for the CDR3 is TGTGCCAGTAGACTCCCCGGAGGGAGTAGCACTGAAGCTTTCTTT. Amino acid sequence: CASRLPGGSSTEAFF.

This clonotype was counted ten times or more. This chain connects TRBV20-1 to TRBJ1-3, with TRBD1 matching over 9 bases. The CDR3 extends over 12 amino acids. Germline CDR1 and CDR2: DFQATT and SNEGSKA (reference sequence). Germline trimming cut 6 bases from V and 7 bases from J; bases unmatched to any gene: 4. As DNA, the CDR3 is TGCAGTGCCACGGGACAGGGCAACACCATATATTTT. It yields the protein CSATGQGNTIYF.

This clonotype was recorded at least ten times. CDR3 in DNA: TGCAGCGCTAAGACAGGGGTGAGCACTGAAGCTTTCTTT. Protein sequence: CSAKTGVSTEAFF. The chain recombines TRBV29-1 with TRBJ1-1; 8 nucleotides line up with TRBD1. CDR1 is SQVTM and CDR2 is ANQGSEA in the germline V gene. CDR3 size: 13 residues. J gave up 4 bases and V 7 bases, and 8 bases lay outside the gene matches. The whole variable domain, remainder taken from reference TRBV29-1 and TRBJ1-1, is SAVISQKPSRDICQRGTSLTIQCQVDSQVTMMFWYRQQPGQSLTLIATANQGSEATYESGFVIDKFPISRPNLTFSTLTVSNMSPEDSSIYLCSAKTGVSTEAFFGQGTRLTVV.

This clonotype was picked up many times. CDR3 amino acids: CSAIERLNTGELFF. The CDR3 DNA reads TGCAGTGCCATTGAGCGACTGAACACCGGGGAGCTGTTTTTT. The chain links TRBV20-1 to TRBJ2-2; D gene unclear. Trimming pared 6 bases from V and 1 base from J, leaving 12 bases between. The CDR3 runs to 14 residues. Germline V lookup: CDR1 DFQATT, CDR2 SNEGSKA (reference sequence).

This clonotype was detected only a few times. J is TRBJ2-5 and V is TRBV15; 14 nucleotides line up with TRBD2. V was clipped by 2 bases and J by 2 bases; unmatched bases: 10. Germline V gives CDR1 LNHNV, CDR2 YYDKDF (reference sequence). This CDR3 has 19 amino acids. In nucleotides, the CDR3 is TGTGCCACCAGCAGACCTCCTGGGACTAGCGGGGGTCTGCAAGAGACCCAGTACTTC. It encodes CATSRPPGTSGGLQETQYF.

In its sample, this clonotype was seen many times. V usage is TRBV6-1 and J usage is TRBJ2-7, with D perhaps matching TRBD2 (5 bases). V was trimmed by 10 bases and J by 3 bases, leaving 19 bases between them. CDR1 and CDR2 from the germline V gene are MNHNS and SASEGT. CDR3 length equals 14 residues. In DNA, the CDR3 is TGTGCCACAACCTGGCGGGTGTTTCTCTACGAGCAGTACTTC. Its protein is CATTWRVFLYEQYF.

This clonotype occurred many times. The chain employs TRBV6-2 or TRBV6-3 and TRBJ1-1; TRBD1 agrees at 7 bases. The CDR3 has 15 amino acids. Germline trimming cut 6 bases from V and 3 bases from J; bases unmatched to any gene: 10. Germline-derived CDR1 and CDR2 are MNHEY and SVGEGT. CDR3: CASRITGDEDTEAFF. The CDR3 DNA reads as TGTGCCAGCAGGATCACAGGGGATGAGGACACTGAAGCTTTCTTT.

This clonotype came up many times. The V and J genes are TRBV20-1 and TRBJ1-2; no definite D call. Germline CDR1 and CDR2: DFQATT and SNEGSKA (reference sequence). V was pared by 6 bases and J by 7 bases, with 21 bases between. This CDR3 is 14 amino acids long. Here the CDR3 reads CSARGGVIQVGYTF. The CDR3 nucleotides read TGCAGTGCCCGGGGTGGAGTGATTCAGGTTGGCTACACCTTC.

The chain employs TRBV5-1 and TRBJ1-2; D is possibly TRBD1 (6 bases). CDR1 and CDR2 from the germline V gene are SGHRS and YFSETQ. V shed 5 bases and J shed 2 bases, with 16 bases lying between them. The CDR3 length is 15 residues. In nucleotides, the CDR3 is TGCGCCAGCAGACGGACAGTAGACTCCAACTATGGCTACACCTTC. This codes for CASRRTVDSNYGYTF.

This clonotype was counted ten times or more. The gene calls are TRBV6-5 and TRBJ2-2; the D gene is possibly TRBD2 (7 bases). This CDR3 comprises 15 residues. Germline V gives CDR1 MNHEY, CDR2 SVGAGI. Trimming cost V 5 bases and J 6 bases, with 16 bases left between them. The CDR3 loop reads CASSHQGGVAGELFF. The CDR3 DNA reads TGTGCCAGCAGTCACCAAGGGGGGGTCGCCGGGGAGCTGTTTTTT.

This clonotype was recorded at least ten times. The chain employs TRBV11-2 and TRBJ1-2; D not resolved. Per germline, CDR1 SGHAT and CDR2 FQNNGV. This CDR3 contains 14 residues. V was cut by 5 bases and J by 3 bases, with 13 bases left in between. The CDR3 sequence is CASSRSTAYYGYTF. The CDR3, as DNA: TGTGCCAGCAGCCGTTCGACGGCATACTATGGCTACACCTTC.

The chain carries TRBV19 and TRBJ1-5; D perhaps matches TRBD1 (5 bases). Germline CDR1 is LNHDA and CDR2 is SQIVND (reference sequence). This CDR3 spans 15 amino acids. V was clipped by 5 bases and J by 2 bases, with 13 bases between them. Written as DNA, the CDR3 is TGTGCCAGTAGTCCTATAGACAGTCGCAATCAGCCCCAGCATTTT. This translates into CASSPIDSRNQPQHF.